Listed below are T cell receptor beta chains from one sample, sequenced in a study of PD-1 blockade in classical Hodgkin lymphoma. This table comes from immunoSEQ multiplex PCR, and its TCRdb copy is limited to in-frame clones, with some not included. The table lists about 34,000 clones, around 88% of them singletons. What was sequenced was CD4+ T cells from blood. The receptors stem from a human donor with classical Hodgkin lymphoma. Each CDR3 is given without its conserved first and last residue.

CDR3 length	V gene	J gene	CDR3 protein
11	TRBV10-3	TRBJ2-1	AINSGLYNEQF
9	TRBV29-1	TRBJ1-5	SVEEAAAQH
9	TRBV29-1	TRBJ2-1	SADSHNEQF
15	TRBV11-3	TRBJ1-2	ASSPRGGFSVNYGYT
15	TRBV5-4	TRBJ2-3	ASSLDRGGGGTDTQY
11	TRBV27	TRBJ2-3	ASSFILSDTQY
11	TRBV7-3	TRBJ1-1	ASSRYATGEAF
10	TRBV10-2	TRBJ1-3	ASSDSPYTIY
13	TRBV5-1	TRBJ2-3	ASSGTSGVFDTQY
14	TRBV4-1	TRBJ2-5	ASTWTSGGAGETQY
13	TRBV7-2	TRBJ2-2	ASSLLGANTGELF